This TCR beta chain was captured in a study of OX40 agonist ivuxolimab in advanced cancers. General study findings and limits: CD8+ T cells showed, on average, more clonal expansion than CD4+ cells.

The CDR3 sequence is 12 residues long. The germline V and J ends were trimmed by 8 bases and 4 bases, with 8 bases remaining between them. The germline V gene encodes CDR1 MNHEY and CDR2 SVGAGI. The data were produced by immunoSEQ multiplex PCR, yet TCRdb's version contains in-frame clones alone and is incomplete. The sample comprises under 85,000 clones, around 89% of which are singletons, and about 0.6% rests with the top ten. About this clone itself: What it binds is unknown.

This sequence joins TRBV6-5 and TRBJ2-2; possibly TRBD1 for D (6 bases). The sequence was obtained from an adult with an advanced solid tumor such as melanoma, head and neck, liver or kidney cancer. This sample comprised CD4+ or CD8+ T cells sorted from blood, obtained in a trial of the OX40 agonist ivuxolimab. This CDR3 is CASRRGTGELFF. The CDR3 DNA sequence: TGTGCCAGCCGCAGGGGCACCGGGGAGCTGTTTTTT.